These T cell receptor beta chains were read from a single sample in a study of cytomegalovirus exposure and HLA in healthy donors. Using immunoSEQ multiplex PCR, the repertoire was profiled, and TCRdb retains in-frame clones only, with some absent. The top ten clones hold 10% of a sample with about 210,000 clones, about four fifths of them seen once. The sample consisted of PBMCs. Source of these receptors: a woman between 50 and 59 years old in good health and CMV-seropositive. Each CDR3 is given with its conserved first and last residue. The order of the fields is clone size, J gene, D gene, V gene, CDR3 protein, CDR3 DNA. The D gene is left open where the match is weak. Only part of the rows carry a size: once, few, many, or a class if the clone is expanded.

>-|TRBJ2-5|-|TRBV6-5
CASSSSFTSYEQYF
-
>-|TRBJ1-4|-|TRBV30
CAWSGRGEKLFF
TGTGCCTGGTCAGGGCGAGGTGAAAAACTGTTTTTT
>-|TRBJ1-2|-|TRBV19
CASSNPFQGGYGYTF
TGTGCCAGTAGTAACCCCTTCCAGGGAGGCTATGGCTACACCTTC
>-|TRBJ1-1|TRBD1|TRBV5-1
CASSVGQGVKMNTEAFF
TGCGCCAGCAGCGTGGGACAGGGAGTAAAGATGAACACTGAAGCTTTCTTT
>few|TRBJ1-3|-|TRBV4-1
CASSQEGGQGRSGNTIYF
TGCGCCAGCAGCCAAGAGGGGGGGCAGGGGCGAAGTGGAAACACCATATATTTT
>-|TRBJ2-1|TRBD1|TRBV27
CASSLSIVRQGLDNEQFF
TGTGCCAGCAGTTTATCGATAGTCCGACAGGGGCTAGACAATGAGCAGTTCTTC
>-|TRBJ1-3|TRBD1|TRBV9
CASSAMTGEVGNTIYF
TGTGCCAGCAGCGCGATGACAGGGGAGGTCGGAAACACCATATATTTT
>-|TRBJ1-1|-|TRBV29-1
CSVDPGGGEAFF
TGCAGCGTTGACCCGGGGGGGGGTGAAGCTTTCTTT
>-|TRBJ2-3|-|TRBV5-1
CASSFSTGADTQYF
TGCGCCAGCAGCTTCTCTACAGGAGCAGATACGCAGTATTTT
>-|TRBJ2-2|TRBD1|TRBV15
CATSRDLPGTAHTGELFF
TGTGCCACCAGCAGAGATCTTCCCGGGACAGCCCATACCGGGGAGCTGTTTTTT
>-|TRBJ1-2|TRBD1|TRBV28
CASILNFPSDRGGYTF
TGTGCCAGCATCCTTAACTTCCCCTCCGACAGGGGAGGCTACACCTTC
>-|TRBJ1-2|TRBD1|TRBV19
CASSAGPDRGVYGYTF
TGTGCCAGTAGTGCTGGCCCCGACAGGGGCGTTTATGGCTACACCTTC
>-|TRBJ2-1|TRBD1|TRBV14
CASSQRQGPGNEQFF
TGTGCCAGCAGCCAAAGACAGGGCCCGGGAAATGAGCAGTTCTTC
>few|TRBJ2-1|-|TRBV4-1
CASSQATPGGYNEQFF
TGCGCCAGCAGCCAAGCGACCCCAGGAGGGTACAATGAGCAGTTCTTC
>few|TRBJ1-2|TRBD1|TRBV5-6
CASSLVDRGLGYGYTF
TGTGCCAGCAGCTTGGTGGACAGGGGGCTTGGCTATGGCTACACCTTC
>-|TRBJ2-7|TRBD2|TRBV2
CANRIGGGLYEQYF
TGTGCCAACCGTATTGGCGGGGGTCTTTACGAGCAGTACTTC
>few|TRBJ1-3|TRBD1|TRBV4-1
CASSLRTGLASGNTIYF
TGCGCCAGCAGCCTGCGGACAGGGCTCGCCTCTGGAAACACCATATATTTT
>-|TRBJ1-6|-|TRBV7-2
CASIPGGGVHSPLHF
TGTGCCAGCATCCCGGGGGGGGGTGTGCATTCACCCCTCCACTTT
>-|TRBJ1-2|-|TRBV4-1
CASSSPERATNYGYTF
TGCGCCAGCAGCTCCCCCGAGCGGGCCACTAACTATGGCTACACCTTC
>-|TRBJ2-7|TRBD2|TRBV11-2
CASSLEGTSYGEQYF
TGTGCCAGCAGCTTAGAGGGGACTAGTTACGGCGAGCAGTACTTC
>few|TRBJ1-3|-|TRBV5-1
CASSPGIAGNTIYF
TGCGCCAGCAGTCCAGGGATAGCTGGAAACACCATATATTTT
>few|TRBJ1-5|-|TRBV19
CASNLRQTNQPQHF
TGTGCCAGTAACTTGAGACAGACGAATCAGCCCCAGCATTTT
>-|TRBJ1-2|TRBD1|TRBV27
CASSLRGQGFGYTF
TGTGCCAGCAGTTTACGAGGACAGGGGTTTGGCTACACCTTC
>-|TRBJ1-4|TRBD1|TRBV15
CATSRERQGLRDEKLFF
TGTGCCACCAGCAGAGAGCGACAGGGGCTTAGGGATGAAAAACTGTTTTTT
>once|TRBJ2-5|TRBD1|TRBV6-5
CASSWEQGAETQYF
TGTGCCAGCAGTTGGGAACAGGGGGCCGAGACCCAGTACTTC
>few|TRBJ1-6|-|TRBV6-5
CASSRGQTNSPLHF
TGTGCCAGCAGCCGAGGACAGACGAATTCACCCCTCCACTTT
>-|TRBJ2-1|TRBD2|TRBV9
CASSVTSGGTYNEQFF
TGTGCCAGCAGCGTGACTAGCGGGGGAACCTACAATGAGCAGTTCTTC
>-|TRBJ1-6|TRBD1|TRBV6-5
CASSYGDRGNSPLHF
TGTGCCAGCAGTTACGGGGACAGGGGAAATTCACCCCTCCACTTT
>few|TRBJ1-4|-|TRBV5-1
CASSDRQNEKLFF
TGCGCCAGCAGCGACCGACAGAATGAAAAACTGTTTTTT
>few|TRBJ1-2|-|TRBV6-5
CASSETENYGYTF
TGTGCCAGCAGTGAGACAGAGAACTATGGCTACACCTTC
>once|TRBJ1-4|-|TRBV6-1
CASSSVTDEKLFF
TGTGCCAGCAGCTCCGTTACAGATGAAAAACTGTTTTTT
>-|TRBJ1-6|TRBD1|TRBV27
CASSLSQTGTRVRPLHF
TGTGCCAGCAGTTTATCACAGACAGGGACGAGGGTGCGACCCCTCCACTTT
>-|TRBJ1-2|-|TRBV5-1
CASSFQGGRDDYGYTF
TGCGCCAGCAGCTTCCAGGGTGGCAGGGATGACTATGGCTACACCTTC
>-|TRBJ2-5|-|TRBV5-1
CASSPHNRQSGTQYF
TGCGCCAGCAGCCCCCACAACAGACAGTCGGGGACCCAGTACTTC
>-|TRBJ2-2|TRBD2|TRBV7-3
CASSPRGGSTGELFF
TGTGCCAGCAGCCCACGGGGGGGCTCCACCGGGGAGCTGTTTTTT
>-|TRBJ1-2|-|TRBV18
CASSPTGQRNYGYTF
TGTGCCAGCTCACCGACTGGACAGAGGAACTATGGCTACACCTTC
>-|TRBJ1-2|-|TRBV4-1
CASSQLYRAGYGYTF
TGCGCCAGCAGCCAACTGTACAGGGCTGGCTATGGCTACACCTTC
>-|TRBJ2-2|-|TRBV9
CASSVATGYVMNTGELFF
TGTGCCAGCAGCGTAGCTACCGGGTATGTTATGAACACCGGGGAGCTGTTTTTT
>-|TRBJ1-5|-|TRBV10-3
CAISERGPRTASNQPQHF
TGTGCCATCAGTGAGCGAGGGCCCCGGACAGCTAGCAATCAGCCCCAGCATTTT
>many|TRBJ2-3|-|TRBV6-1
CASSVRFEGGTDTQYF
TGTGCCAGCAGTGTCCGATTTGAGGGGGGCACAGATACGCAGTATTTT
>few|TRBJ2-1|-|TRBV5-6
CASSLELSNNEQFF
TGTGCCAGCAGCTTGGAACTATCCAACAATGAGCAGTTCTTC
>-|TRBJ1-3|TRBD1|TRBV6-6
CASRMDRVLFGNTIYF
TGTGCCAGCAGAATGGACAGGGTTCTATTCGGAAACACCATATATTTT
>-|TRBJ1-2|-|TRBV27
CASSFRRVGYGYTF
TGTGCCAGCAGTTTCCGCAGGGTCGGCTATGGCTACACCTTC
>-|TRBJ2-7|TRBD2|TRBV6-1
CASSEAGLAGYAYEQYF
TGTGCCAGCAGTGAAGCGGGACTAGCGGGGTACGCCTACGAGCAGTACTTC
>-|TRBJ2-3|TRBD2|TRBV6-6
CASSRGGSTDTQYF
TGTGCCAGCAGTCGCGGGGGTAGCACAGATACGCAGTATTTT
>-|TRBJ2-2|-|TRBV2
CASFAGLNTGELFF
TGTGCCAGCTTCGCGGGGTTGAACACCGGGGAGCTGTTTTTT
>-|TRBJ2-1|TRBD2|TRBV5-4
CASSLVGGGAFNEQFF
TGTGCCAGCAGCTTGGTAGGCGGGGGGGCGTTCAATGAGCAGTTCTTC
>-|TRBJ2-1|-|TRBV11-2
CASSFWDSPYNEQFF
TGTGCCAGCAGCTTTTGGGACTCTCCCTACAATGAGCAGTTCTTC
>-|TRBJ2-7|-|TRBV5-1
CASSLDGGPGEQYF
TGCGCCAGCAGCTTGGACGGGGGGCCGGGCGAGCAGTACTTC
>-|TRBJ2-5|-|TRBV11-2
CASSLEVGVGTQYF
TGTGCCAGCAGCTTAGAAGTAGGGGTGGGGACCCAGTACTTC
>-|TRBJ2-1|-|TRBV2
CASWPSGNEQFF
TGTGCCAGCTGGCCTTCCGGGAATGAGCAGTTCTTC
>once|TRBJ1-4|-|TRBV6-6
CASSYSGGEVKLFF
TGTGCCAGCAGTTACTCGGGGGGGGAGGTAAAACTGTTTTTT
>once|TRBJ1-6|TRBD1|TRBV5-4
CASSSGQGSSYNSPLHF
TGTGCCAGCAGCTCGGGACAGGGCAGCTCCTATAATTCACCCCTCCACTTT
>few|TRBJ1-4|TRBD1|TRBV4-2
CASSQDPRTGRYATNEKLFF
TGTGCCAGCAGCCAAGATCCCCGGACAGGACGATATGCAACTAATGAAAAACTGTTTTTT
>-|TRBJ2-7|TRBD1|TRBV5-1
CASSWGQPSSYEQYF
TGCGCCAGCAGCTGGGGACAGCCTAGCTCCTACGAGCAGTACTTC
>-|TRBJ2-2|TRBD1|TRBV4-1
CASSQGQGRNTGELFF
TGCGCCAGCAGCCAAGGACAGGGGCGGAACACCGGGGAGCTGTTTTTT
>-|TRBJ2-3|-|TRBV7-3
CASSSSGGGGGRTDTQYF
TGTGCCAGCAGCTCCTCCGGAGGGGGCGGGGGGCGCACAGATACGCAGTATTTT
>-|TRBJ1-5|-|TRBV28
CASLEPMFGNQPQHF
TGTGCCAGTCTGGAGCCGATGTTTGGCAATCAGCCCCAGCATTTT